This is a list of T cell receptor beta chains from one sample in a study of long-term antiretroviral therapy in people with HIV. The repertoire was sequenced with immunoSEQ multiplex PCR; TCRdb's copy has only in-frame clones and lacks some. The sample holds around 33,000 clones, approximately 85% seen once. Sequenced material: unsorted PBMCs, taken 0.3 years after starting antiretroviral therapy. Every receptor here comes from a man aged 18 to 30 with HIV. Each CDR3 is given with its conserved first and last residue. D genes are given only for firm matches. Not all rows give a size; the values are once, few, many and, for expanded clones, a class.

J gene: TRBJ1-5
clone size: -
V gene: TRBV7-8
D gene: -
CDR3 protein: CASSGHDQPQHF
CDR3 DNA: TGTGCCAGCAGCGGACATGATCAGCCCCAGCATTTT

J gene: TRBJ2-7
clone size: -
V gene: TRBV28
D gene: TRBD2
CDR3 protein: CASSFARGLAGVGAYEQYF
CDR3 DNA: TGTGCCAGCAGTTTTGCCAGAGGACTAGCGGGAGTTGGGGCCTACGAGCAGTACTTC

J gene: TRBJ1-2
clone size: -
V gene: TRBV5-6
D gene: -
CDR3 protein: CASSYSNYGYTF
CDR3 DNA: TGTGCCAGCAGTTACAGTAACTATGGCTACACCTTC

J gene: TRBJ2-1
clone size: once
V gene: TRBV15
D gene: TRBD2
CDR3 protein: CATSREGAGVDNEQFF
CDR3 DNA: TGTGCCACCAGCAGAGAAGGAGCGGGAGTAGATAATGAGCAGTTCTTC

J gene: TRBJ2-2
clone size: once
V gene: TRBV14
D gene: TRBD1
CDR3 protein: CASSHSRGQVGELFF
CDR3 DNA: TGTGCCAGCAGCCACTCCAGGGGGCAAGTCGGGGAGCTGTTTTTT

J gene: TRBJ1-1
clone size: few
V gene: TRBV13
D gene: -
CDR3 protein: CASSLPPWSVPLGPNTEAFF
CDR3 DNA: TGTGCCAGCAGCTTACCCCCATGGTCGGTCCCCCTGGGACCTAACACTGAAGCTTTCTTT

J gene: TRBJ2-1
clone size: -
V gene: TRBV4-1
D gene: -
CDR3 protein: CASSLYIDQGFPFF
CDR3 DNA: TGCGCCAGCAGCCTTTACATTGATCAGGGATTCCCGTTCTTC

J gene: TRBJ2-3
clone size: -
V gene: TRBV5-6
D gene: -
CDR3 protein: CASSLVVGGRADTQYF
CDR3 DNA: TGTGCCAGCAGCTTGGTTGTGGGGGGTAGGGCAGATACGCAGTATTTT

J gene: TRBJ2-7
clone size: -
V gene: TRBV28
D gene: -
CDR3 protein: CASRTGPSYEQYF
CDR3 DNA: TGTGCCAGCAGAACGGGCCCCTCCTACGAGCAGTACTTC

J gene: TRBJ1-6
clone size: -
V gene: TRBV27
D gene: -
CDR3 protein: CASSYSSYNSPLHF
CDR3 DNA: TGTGCCAGCAGTTACAGCTCCTATAATTCACCCCTCCACTTT

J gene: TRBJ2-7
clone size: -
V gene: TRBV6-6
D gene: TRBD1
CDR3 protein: CATRDSAYEQYF
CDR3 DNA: TGTGCCACTCGGGACAGCGCCTACGAGCAGTACTTC

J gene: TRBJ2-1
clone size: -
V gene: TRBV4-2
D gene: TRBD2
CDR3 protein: CASSQEMYGGGTTNEQFF
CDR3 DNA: TGTGCCAGCAGCCAAGAAATGTACGGGGGGGGAACTACCAATGAGCAGTTCTTC

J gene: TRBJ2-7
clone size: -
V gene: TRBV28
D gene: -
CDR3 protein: CASSVSSYEQYF
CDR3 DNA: TGTGCCAGCAGTGTTAGCTCCTACGAGCAGTACTTC

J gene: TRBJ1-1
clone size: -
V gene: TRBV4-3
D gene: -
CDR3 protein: CASSQDNQGYTEAFF
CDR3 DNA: TGCGCCAGCAGCCAAGATAATCAGGGATACACTGAAGCTTTCTTT

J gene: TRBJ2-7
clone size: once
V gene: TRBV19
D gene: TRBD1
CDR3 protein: CACAPGQGYEQYF
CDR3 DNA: TGTGCCTGCGCGCCGGGACAGGGTTACGAGCAGTACTTC